The following is a T cell receptor beta chain sequence with its context. These data originate in a study of patients and donors after allogeneic stem cell transplantation. The CDR3 totals 15 residues. Germline V lookup: CDR1 MNHEY, CDR2 SVGAGI. Between the trimmed V and J ends, which lost 1 base and 0 bases, there was a span of 6 bases. TCRdb reanalysed the RT-PCR reads using MiXCR and keeps one entry per CDR3 protein. The sample comprises about 70,000 distinct CDR3 sequences, less than 30% of which are singletons, and roughly 29% rests with the top ten. The source of this sequence is a human donor who was either an allogeneic HSCT recipient or a stem cell or donor lymphocyte infusion donor (not recorded which). It is not recorded whose cells these are; they may come from a transplant donor. The rearrangement links TRBV6-5 to TRBJ1-4; D gene uncertain. Sequencing was carried out using blood, either unsorted or a sorted T cell fraction (not recorded which). The CDR3 protein is CASSYYRATNEKLFF. Written as DNA, the CDR3 is TGTGCCAGCAGTTACTATCGGGCAACTAATGAAAAACTGTTTTTT.